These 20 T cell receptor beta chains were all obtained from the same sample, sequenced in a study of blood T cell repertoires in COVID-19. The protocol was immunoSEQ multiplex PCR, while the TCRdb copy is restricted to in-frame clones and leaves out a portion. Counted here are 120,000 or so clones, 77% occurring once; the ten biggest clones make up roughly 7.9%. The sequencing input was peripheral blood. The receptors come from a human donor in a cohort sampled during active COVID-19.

The CDR3: CASSIGPLAGVLYNEQFF. The CDR3 DNA follows: TGTGCCAGTAGTATCGGACCCTTAGCGGGAGTGTTATACAATGAGCAGTTCTTC. The V and J genes are TRBV19 and TRBJ2-1; the match to TRBD2 covers 9 bases. Unmatched junction bases numbered 13, after V lost 3 bases and J lost 4 bases. CDR3 length: 18 residues. Germline V lookup: CDR1 LNHDA, CDR2 SQIVND (reference sequence).

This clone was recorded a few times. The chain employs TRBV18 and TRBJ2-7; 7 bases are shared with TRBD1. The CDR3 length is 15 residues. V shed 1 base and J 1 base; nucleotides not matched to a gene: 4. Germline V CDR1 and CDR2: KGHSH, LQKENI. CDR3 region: CASSPQTGISYEQYF. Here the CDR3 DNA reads TGTGCCAGCTCACCACAGACAGGGATATCCTACGAGCAGTACTTC.

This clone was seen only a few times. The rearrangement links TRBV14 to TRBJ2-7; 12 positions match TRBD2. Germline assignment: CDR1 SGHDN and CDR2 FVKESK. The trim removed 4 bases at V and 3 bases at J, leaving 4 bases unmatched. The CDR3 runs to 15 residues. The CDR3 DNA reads TGTGCCAGCAGCCTAGGACTAGCGGGAAGCTACGAGCAGTACTTC. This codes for CASSLGLAGSYEQYF.

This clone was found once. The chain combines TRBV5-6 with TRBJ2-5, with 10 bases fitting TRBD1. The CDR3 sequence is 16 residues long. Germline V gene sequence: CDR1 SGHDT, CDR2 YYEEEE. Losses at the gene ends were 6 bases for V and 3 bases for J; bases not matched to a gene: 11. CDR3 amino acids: CASIFYGDRGEETQYF. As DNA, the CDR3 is TGTGCCAGCATTTTCTACGGGGACAGGGGAGAAGAGACCCAGTACTTC.

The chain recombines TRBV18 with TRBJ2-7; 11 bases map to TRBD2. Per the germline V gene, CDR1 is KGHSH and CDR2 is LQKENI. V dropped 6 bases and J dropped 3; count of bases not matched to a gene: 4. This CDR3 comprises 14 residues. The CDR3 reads CASSTTSGSYEQYF. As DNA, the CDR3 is TGTGCCAGCTCTACCACTAGCGGGAGCTACGAGCAGTACTTC.

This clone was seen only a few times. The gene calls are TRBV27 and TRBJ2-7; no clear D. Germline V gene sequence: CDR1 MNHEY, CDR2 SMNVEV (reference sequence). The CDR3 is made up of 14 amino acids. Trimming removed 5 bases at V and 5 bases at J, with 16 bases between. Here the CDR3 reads CASSLSTKVDEQYF. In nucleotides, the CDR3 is TGTGCCAGCAGTCTCAGTACTAAAGTCGACGAGCAGTACTTC.

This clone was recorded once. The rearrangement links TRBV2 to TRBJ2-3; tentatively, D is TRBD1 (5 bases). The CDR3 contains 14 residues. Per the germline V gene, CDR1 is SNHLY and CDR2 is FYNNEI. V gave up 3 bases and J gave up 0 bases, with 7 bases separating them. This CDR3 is CASSDRVSTDTQYF. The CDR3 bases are TGTGCCAGCAGTGACAGGGTGAGCACAGATACGCAGTATTTT.

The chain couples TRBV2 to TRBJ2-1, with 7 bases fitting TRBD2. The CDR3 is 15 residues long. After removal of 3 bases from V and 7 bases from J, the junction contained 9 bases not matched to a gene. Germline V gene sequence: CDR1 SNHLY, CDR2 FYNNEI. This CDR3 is CASSERGGAWNEQFF. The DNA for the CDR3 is TGTGCCAGCAGTGAGCGCGGGGGTGCATGGAATGAGCAGTTCTTC.

The CDR3 DNA sequence: TGTGCCAGCAGCCCAGACAGGGTTGGGACTCATTCACCCCTCCACTTT. This translates into CASSPDRVGTHSPLHF. The rearrangement links TRBV7-8 to TRBJ1-6; 7 bases match TRBD1. Germline V lookup: CDR1 SGHVS, CDR2 FQNEAQ. The CDR3 runs 16 residues. V lost 5 bases and J lost 8; bases outside the gene matches: 12.

The chain's CDR3 is CASSDSSYEQYF. The CDR3 coding sequence is TGCGCCAGCAGTGATAGCTCCTACGAGCAGTACTTC. This chain links TRBV5-1 with TRBJ2-7; D remains unclear. With 5 bases removed from V and 0 bases from J, the gap between germline ends came to 6 bases. Germline CDR1 reads SGHRS; CDR2 reads YFSETQ. The CDR3 length is 12 residues.

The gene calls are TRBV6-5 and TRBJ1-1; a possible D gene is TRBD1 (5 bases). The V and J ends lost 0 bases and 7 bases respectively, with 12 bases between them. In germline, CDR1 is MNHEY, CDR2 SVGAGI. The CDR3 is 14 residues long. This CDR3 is CASSYSNRQFEAFF. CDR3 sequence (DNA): TGTGCCAGCAGTTACTCGAACAGACAGTTTGAAGCTTTCTTT.

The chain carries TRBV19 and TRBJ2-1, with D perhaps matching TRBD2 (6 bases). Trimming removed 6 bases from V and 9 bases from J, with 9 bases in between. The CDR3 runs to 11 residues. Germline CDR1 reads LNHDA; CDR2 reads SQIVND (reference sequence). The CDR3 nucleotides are TGTGCCAGTAGAAACGGGGGTGAGCAGTTCTTC. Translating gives CASRNGGEQFF.

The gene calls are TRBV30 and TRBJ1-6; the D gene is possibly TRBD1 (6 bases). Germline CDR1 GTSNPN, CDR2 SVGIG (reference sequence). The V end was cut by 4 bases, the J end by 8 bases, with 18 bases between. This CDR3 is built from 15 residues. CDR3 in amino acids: CAWTKEGGLDSPLHF. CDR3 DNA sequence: TGTGCCTGGACCAAAGAGGGGGGGCTTGATTCACCCCTCCACTTT.

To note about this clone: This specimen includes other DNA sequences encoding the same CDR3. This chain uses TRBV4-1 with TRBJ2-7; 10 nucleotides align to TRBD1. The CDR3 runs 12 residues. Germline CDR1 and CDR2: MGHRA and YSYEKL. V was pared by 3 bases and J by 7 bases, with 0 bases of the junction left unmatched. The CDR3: CASSQDRGEQYF. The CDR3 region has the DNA TGCGCCAGCAGCCAGGACAGGGGGGAGCAGTACTTC.

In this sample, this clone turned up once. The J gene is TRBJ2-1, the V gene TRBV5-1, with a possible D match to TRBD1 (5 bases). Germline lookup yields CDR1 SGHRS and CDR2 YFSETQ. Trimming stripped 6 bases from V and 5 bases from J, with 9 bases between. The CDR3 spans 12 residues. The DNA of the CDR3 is TGCGCCAGCAAAGACAGTCACAATGAGCAGTTCTTC. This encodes CASKDSHNEQFF.

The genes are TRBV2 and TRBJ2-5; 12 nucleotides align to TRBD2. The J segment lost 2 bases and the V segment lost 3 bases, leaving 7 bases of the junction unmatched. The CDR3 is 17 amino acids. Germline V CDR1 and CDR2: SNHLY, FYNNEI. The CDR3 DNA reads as TGTGCCAGCAGTGAGGGACTAGCGGGCCCCTATCAAGAGACCCAGTACTTC. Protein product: CASSEGLAGPYQETQYF.

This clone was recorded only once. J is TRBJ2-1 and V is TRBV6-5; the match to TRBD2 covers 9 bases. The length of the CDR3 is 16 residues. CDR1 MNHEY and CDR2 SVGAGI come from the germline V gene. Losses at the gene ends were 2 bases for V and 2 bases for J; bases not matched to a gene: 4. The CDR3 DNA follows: TGTGCCAGCAGTTACAGGAGCGGGGGGACCTACAATGAGCAGTTCTTC. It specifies CASSYRSGGTYNEQFF.

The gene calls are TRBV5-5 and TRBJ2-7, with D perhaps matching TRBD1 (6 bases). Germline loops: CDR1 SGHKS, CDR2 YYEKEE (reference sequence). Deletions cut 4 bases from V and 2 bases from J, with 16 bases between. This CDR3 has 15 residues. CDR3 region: CASSLQRTATYEQYF. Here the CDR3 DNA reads TGTGCCAGCAGCCTGCAGAGGACAGCCACCTACGAGCAGTACTTC.

As DNA, the CDR3 is TGTGCCAGCAGTTTCTCAACTGCAACTAATGAAAAACTGTTTTTT. It specifies CASSFSTATNEKLFF. V gene TRBV27 combines with J gene TRBJ1-4; D not resolved. The CDR3 has 15 residues. From germline, CDR1 is MNHEY and CDR2 SMNVEV (reference sequence). The ends were cut back, 3 bases at V and 0 bases at J, with 8 bases in the middle. The full variable domain, its missing parts supplied by reference TRBV27 and TRBJ1-4, is EAQVTQNPRYLITVTGKKLTVTCSQNMNHEYMSWYRQDPGLGLRQIYYSMNVEVTDKGDVPEGYKVSRKEKRNFPLILESPSPNQTSLYFCASSFSTATNEKLFFGSGTQLSVL.

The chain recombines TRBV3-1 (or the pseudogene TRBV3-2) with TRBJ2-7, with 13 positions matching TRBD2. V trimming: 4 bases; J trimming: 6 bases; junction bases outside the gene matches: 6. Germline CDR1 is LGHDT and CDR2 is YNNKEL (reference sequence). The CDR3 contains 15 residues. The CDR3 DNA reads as TGTGCCAGCAGCCGACTAGCGGGAGGCCTGGGCGAGCAGTACTTC. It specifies CASSRLAGGLGEQYF.